The 12 T cell receptor beta chains below were found in one sample sequenced in a study of response to subunit inactivated influenza vaccine. One entry per CDR3 protein results from TCRdb running MiXCR on the RT-PCR reads. This table holds roughly 500,000 distinct CDR3 sequences, around 25% found once. Sequenced material: CD4+ T cells sorted from PBMCs, taken 4 to 6 days after vaccination. These receptors came from a man aged 50-59 years who received an inactivated influenza vaccine.

This chain links TRBV5-1 with TRBJ1-4; D remains ambiguous. This CDR3 comprises 16 residues. V lost 0 bases and J lost 8, with 17 bases in between. Germline assignment: CDR1 SGHRS and CDR2 YFSETQ. The CDR3, as DNA: TGCGCCAGCAGCTTGGCTGCGGGCCAGATTTTCGAAAAACTGTTTTTT. This encodes CASSLAAGQIFEKLFF.

This sequence joins TRBV20-1 and TRBJ2-7; D unclear. V lost 3 bases and J lost 6, with 9 bases in between. The CDR3 extends over 11 amino acids. CDR1 and CDR2 from the germline V gene are DFQATT and SNEGSKA (reference sequence). The CDR3 nucleotides are TGCAGTGCTAGGAGCGAGATCGAGCAGTACTTC. Amino acid sequence: CSARSEIEQYF.

This clonotype has just a few counts. The chain has TRBV12-3 or TRBV12-4 and TRBJ1-1; possible D gene TRBD1, 5 bases. The CDR3 totals 15 residues. Trimming took 6 bases from V and 5 from J, leaving 19 bases between them. This CDR3 reads CASSGGRRKRTEAFF. CDR3 coding DNA: TGTGCCAGCAGCGGGGGAAGGAGGAAGAGAACTGAAGCTTTCTTT.

This clonotype was seen a handful of times. The chain is built from TRBV28 and TRBJ2-5; 7 bases map to TRBD1. The CDR3 runs to 15 residues. CDR1 and CDR2 from the germline V gene are MDHEN and SYDVKM. Trimming cost V 9 bases and J 0 bases; bases outside gene matches: 10. The CDR3 is CASGGQMRYQETQYF. CDR3 nucleotide sequence: TGTGCCAGTGGGGGACAGATGAGATACCAAGAGACCCAGTACTTC.

The chain joins TRBV4-1 to TRBJ2-5, with 11 bases matching TRBD2. CDR1 is MGHRA and CDR2 is YSYEKL in the germline V gene. With V trimmed by 4 bases and J by 5 bases, 6 bases remained unmatched. The CDR3 runs 15 residues. This CDR3 reads CASSPGLAVWETQYF. CDR3 nucleotides: TGCGCCAGCAGCCCGGGACTAGCGGTCTGGGAGACCCAGTACTTC.

This clonotype showed up just a few times. The chain couples TRBV4-1 to TRBJ1-4; D is undetermined. CDR1 and CDR2 (germline): MGHRA, YSYEKL. V was shortened by 1 base and J by 8 bases, with 11 bases between the two germline ends. This CDR3 region has 14 residues. CDR3 DNA: TGCGCCAGCAGCCAAGTGGGCAGTGGGGAAAAACTGTTTTTT. This translates into CASSQVGSGEKLFF.

The chain employs TRBV12-3 or TRBV12-4 and TRBJ2-1; D ambiguous. The CDR3 spans 15 residues. Deletions cut 5 bases from V and 7 bases from J, with 18 bases between. In nucleotides, the CDR3 is TGTGCCAGCAGTGCCTCCGGACCAGCTTTTAATGAGCAGTTCTTC. Its protein is CASSASGPAFNEQFF.

This clonotype was found a few times. The chain uses TRBV10-3 and TRBJ2-2; D ambiguous. With 3 bases removed from V and 1 base from J, the gap between germline ends came to 9 bases. The V gene's germline CDR1 is ENHRY and CDR2 SYGVKD. This CDR3 has 15 residues. CDR3 nucleotide sequence: TGTGCCATCAGTGATTCCCCAGGGAACACCGGGGAGCTGTTTTTT. Amino acids: CAISDSPGNTGELFF.

This clonotype was counted between two and nine times. The genes are TRBV10-3 and TRBJ1-3, with 8 bases lining up with TRBD1. CDR1 is ENHRY, CDR2 SYGVKD, per germline. The CDR3 length is 17 residues. V lost 3 bases, J lost 0 bases, and 7 bases stayed unmatched. The CDR3 region is CAISDQTGASSGNTIYF. The DNA for the CDR3 is TGTGCCATCAGTGACCAGACAGGGGCCAGCTCTGGAAACACCATATATTTT.

DNA of the CDR3: TGCAGTCCTATTCAAAGCATCAGAACAGATACGCAGTATTTT. Translating it yields CSPIQSIRTDTQYF. The rearrangement uses TRBV20-1 and TRBJ2-3; D is ambiguous. Trimming took 8 bases from V and 3 from J, leaving 18 bases between them. The germline V gene has CDR1 DFQATT and CDR2 SNEGSKA (reference sequence). The CDR3 is 14 residues long.

In DNA form, the CDR3 reads TGCAGTGCGTACGACAGGGCTGGGGCCAACGTCCTGACTTTC. Protein product: CSAYDRAGANVLTF. The chain joins TRBV20-1 to TRBJ2-6; 7 bases map to TRBD1. Germline V gene lookup returns CDR1 DFQATT and CDR2 SNEGSKA (reference sequence). This CDR3 comprises 14 residues. Unmatched junction bases numbered 4, after V lost 6 bases and J lost 2 bases.

This clonotype was found a few times. CDR3 coding DNA: TGTGCCAGCAGCTCCAGGACAGGGGGCCACGAGCAGTACTTC. Amino acids: CASSSRTGGHEQYF. This sequence joins TRBV5-5 and TRBJ2-7; 11 bases are shared with TRBD1. Germline CDR1 is SGHKS and CDR2 is YYEKEE (reference sequence). Trimming at V came to 3 bases and at J to 5 bases, leaving 4 bases not matched to a gene. This CDR3 comprises 14 residues.